This TCR beta chain was recorded in a study of cytomegalovirus exposure and HLA in healthy donors. PCR used 60 Vbeta primers and 13 Jbeta primers. Generated by immunoSEQ multiplex PCR, the TCRdb table keeps only in-frame clones and is missing some. The sample lists about 160,000 clones; 82% were seen once. The CDR3 loop spans 19 amino acids. Trimming took off 0 bases at V and 1 base at J, with 21 bases between the two ends. Per germline, CDR1 SGHTA and CDR2 FQGTGA. The J gene is TRBJ1-2, the V gene TRBV7-3; D is perhaps TRBD1 (6 bases). This TCR derives from a girl between 10 and 17 years old in good health and CMV-seropositive. The sample was PBMCs. Here the CDR3 reads CASSLTNALDSQFNYGYTF. CDR3 nucleotides: TGTGCCAGCAGCTTAACGAACGCCTTGGACAGCCAATTTAACTATGGCTACACCTTC.